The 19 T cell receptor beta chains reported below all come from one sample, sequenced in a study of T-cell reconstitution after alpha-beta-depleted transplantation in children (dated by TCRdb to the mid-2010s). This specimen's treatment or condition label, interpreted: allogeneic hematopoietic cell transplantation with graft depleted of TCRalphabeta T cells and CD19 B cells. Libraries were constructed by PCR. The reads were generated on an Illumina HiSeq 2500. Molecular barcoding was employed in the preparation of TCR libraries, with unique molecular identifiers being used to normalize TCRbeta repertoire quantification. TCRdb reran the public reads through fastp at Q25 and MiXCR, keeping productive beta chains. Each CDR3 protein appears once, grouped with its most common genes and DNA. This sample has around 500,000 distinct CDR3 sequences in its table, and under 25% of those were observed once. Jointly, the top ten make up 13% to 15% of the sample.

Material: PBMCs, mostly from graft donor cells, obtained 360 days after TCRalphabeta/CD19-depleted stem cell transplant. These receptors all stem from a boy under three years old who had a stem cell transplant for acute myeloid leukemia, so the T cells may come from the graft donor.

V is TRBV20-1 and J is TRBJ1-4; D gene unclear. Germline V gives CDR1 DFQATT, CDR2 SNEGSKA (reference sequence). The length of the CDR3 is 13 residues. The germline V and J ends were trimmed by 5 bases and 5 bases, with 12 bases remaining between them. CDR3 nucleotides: TGCAGTGCTCCTGGGATAGTGAATGAAAAACTGTTTTTT. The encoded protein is CSAPGIVNEKLFF.

The CDR3 DNA reads TGTGCCAGCAGTTTTAGAGTGGGGCTAGCGGTCGAGACCCAGTACTTC. Protein: CASSFRVGLAVETQYF. The chain recombines TRBV12-3 or TRBV12-4 with TRBJ2-5; TRBD2 matches 7 bases. This CDR3 comprises 16 residues. Losses at the gene ends were 3 bases for V and 5 bases for J; bases not matched to a gene: 12.

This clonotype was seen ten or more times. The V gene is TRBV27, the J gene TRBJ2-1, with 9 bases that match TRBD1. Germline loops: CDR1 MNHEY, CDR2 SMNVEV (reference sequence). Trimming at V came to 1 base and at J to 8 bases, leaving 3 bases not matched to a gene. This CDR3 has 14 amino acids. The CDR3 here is CASSLWGQGDEQFF. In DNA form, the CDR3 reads TGTGCCAGCAGTTTATGGGGACAGGGCGATGAGCAGTTCTTC.

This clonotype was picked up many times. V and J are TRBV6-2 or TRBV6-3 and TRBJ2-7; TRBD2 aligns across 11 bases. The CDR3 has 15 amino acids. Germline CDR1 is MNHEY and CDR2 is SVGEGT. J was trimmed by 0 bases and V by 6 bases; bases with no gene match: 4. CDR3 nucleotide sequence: TGTGCCAGCAGAGGACTAGCGGGCACCTCCTACGAGCAGTACTTC. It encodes CASRGLAGTSYEQYF.

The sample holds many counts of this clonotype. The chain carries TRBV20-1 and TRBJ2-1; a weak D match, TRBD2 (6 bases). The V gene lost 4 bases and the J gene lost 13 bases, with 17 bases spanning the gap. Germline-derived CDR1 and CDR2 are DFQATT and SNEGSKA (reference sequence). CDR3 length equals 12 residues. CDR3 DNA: TGCAGTGCTAAACCGGCCGGGGGAGTCCAGTTCTTC. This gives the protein CSAKPAGGVQFF.

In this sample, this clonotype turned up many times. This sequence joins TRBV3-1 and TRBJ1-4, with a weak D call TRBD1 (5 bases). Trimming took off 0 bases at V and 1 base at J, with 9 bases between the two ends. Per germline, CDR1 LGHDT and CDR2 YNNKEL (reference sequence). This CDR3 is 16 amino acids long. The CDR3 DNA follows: TGTGCCAGCAGCCAAGATTATGGGGGAACTAATGAAAAACTGTTTTTT. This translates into CASSQDYGGTNEKLFF. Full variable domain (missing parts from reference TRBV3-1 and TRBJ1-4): DTAVSQTPKYLVTQMGNDKSIKCEQNLGHDTMYWYKQDSKKFLKIMFSYNNKELIINETVPNRFSPKSPDKAHLNLHINSLELGDSAVYFCASSQDYGGTNEKLFFGSGTQLSVL.

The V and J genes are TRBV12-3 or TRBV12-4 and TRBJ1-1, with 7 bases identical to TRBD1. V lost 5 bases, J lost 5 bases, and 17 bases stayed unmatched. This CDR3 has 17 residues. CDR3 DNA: TGTGCCAGCAGTCGCGACCCCGGATTAGGGGGCAGTACTGAAGCTTTCTTT. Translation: CASSRDPGLGGSTEAFF.

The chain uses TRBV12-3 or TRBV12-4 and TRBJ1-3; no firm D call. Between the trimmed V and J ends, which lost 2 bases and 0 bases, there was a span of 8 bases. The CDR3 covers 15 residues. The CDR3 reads CASSLSFLSGNTIYF. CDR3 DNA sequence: TGTGCCAGCAGTTTAAGCTTTCTCTCTGGAAACACCATATATTTT.

In DNA, the CDR3 is TGTGCCAGCAGTAGTATGCGCAGGGTTTACAATTCACCCCTCCACTTT. This codes for CASSSMRRVYNSPLHF. This chain joins TRBV28 and TRBJ1-6; the D gene is possibly TRBD1 (5 bases). The V and J ends lost 5 bases and 7 bases respectively, with 18 bases between them. Germline V gene lookup returns CDR1 MDHEN and CDR2 SYDVKM. This CDR3 is built from 16 residues.

The CDR3 DNA reads TGTGCCAGCAGTTGGACAGGGGACGGGGAGCTGTTTTTT. It is translated as CASSWTGDGELFF. The chain recombines TRBV27 with TRBJ2-2, with 9 nucleotides matching TRBD1. With V trimmed by 4 bases and J by 7 bases, 1 base remained unmatched. There are 13 residues in the CDR3. CDR1 and CDR2 (germline): MNHEY, SMNVEV (reference sequence).

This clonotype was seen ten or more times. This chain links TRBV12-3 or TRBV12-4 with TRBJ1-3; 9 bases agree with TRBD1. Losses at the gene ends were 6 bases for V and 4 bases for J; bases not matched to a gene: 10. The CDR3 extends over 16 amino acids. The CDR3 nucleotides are TGTGCCAGCAGCAACCCGGGACAGGGTTTCGGAAACACCATATATTTT. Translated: CASSNPGQGFGNTIYF.

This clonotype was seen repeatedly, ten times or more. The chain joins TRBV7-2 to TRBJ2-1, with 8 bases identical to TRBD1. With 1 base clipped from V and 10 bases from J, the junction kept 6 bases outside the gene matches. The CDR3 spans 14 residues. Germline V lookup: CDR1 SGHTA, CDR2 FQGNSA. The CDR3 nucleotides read TGTGCCAGCAGCTTAGGGAGTTGGACAGGGGAGCAGTTCTTC. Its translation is CASSLGSWTGEQFF.

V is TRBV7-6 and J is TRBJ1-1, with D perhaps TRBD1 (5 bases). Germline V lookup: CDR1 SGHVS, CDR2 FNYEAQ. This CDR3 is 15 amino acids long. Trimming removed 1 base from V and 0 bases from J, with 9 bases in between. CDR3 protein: CASSLGQPMNTEAFF. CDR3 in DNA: TGTGCCAGCAGCTTAGGACAGCCCATGAACACTGAAGCTTTCTTT.

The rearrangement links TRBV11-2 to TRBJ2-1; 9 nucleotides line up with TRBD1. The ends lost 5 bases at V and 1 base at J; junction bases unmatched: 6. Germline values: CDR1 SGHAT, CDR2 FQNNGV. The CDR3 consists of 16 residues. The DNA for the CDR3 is TGTGCCAGCAGCGGGTGGACAGGGGTGTCCTACAATGAGCAGTTCTTC. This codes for CASSGWTGVSYNEQFF.

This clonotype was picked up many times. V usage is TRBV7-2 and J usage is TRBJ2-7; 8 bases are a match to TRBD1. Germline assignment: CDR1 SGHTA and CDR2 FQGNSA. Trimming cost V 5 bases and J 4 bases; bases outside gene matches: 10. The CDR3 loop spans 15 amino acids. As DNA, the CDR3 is TGTGCCAGCAGCCTTGACAGGGGAGTTTTATACGAGCAGTACTTC. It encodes CASSLDRGVLYEQYF. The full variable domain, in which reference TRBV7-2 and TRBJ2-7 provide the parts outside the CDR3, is GAGVSQSPSNKVTEKGKDVELRCDPISGHTALYWYRQSLGQGLEFLIYFQGNSAPDKSGLPSDRFSAERTGGSVSTLTIQRTQQEDSAVYLCASSLDRGVLYEQYFGPGTRLTVT.

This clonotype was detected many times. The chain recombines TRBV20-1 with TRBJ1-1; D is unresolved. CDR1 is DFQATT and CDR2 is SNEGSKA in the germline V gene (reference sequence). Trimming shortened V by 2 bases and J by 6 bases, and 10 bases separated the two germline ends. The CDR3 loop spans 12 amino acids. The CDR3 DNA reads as TGCAGTGCTAGAAGACCGGACTCTGAAGCTTTCTTT. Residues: CSARRPDSEAFF.

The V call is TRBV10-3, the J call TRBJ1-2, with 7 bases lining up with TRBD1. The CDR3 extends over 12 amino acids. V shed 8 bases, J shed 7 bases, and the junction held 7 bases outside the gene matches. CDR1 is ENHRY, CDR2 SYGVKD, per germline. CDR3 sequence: CAIFRGPSGYTF. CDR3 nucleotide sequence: TGTGCCATCTTTAGGGGGCCGAGTGGCTACACCTTC.

The CDR3 DNA sequence: TGTGCCAGCAGCACCAGGACAGGGGACGAGCAGTTCTTC. It specifies CASSTRTGDEQFF. This chain joins TRBV11-3 and TRBJ2-1; TRBD1 aligns across 9 bases. This CDR3 comprises 13 residues. Germline trimming cut 5 bases from V and 10 bases from J; bases unmatched to any gene: 6. Germline V lookup: CDR1 SGHNT, CDR2 YENEEA.

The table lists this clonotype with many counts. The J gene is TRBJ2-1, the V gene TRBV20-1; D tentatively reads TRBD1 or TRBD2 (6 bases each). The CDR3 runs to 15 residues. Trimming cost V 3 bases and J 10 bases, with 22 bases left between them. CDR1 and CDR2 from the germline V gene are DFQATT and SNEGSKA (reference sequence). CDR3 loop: CSASQLLVGGGEQFF. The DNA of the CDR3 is TGCAGTGCTAGTCAGCTGCTTGTCGGGGGCGGGGAGCAGTTCTTC.